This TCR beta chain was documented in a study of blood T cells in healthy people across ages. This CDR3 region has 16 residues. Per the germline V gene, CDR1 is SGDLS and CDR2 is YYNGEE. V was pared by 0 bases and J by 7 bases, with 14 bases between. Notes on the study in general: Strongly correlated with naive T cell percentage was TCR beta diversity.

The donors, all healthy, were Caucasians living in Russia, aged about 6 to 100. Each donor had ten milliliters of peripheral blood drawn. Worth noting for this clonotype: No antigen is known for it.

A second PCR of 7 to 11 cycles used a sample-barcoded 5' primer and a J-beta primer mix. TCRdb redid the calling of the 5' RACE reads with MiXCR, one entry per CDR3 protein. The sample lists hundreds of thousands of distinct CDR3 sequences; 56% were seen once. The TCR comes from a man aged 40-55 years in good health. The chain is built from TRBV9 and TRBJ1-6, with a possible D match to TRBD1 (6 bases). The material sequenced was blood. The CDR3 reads CASSVGRGARNSPLHF. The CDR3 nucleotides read TGTGCCAGCAGCGTAGGTCGGGGGGCTCGGAATTCACCCCTCCACTTT.